These 7 T cell receptor beta chains were sequenced from one sample in a study of blood T cell repertoires in COVID-19 (dated by TCRdb to about 2020). The library was built by means of the immunoSEQ multiplex PCR assay. This immuneACCESS table, as held by TCRdb, lists in-frame sequences with V and J called but not all clones. Of the missing ones, under half trace to an unresolved V gene in checked studies; the others have no known cause. This sample comprises about 250,000 clones, 60% to 75% of them detected only once. Jointly, the top ten make up 3.3% of the sample. Input material: peripheral blood. Every receptor here comes from a woman older than 75 with acute or convalescent COVID-19.

The V and J genes are TRBV19 and TRBJ1-5, with TRBD1 as a possible D gene (5 bases). The CDR3 covers 16 residues. The V gene's germline CDR1 is LNHDA and CDR2 SQIVND (reference sequence). V was pared by 4 bases and J by 6 bases, with 19 bases between. CDR3 region: CASSSPPGLPAQPQHF. CDR3 nucleotides: TGTGCCAGTAGTAGCCCCCCAGGGCTTCCAGCTCAGCCCCAGCATTTT.

V usage is TRBV5-6 and J usage is TRBJ1-3, with D perhaps matching TRBD1 (6 bases). Per the germline V gene, CDR1 is SGHDT and CDR2 is YYEEEE. With 1 base removed from V and 1 base from J, the gap between germline ends came to 9 bases. The CDR3 runs to 15 residues. CDR3 region: CASSLWTVSGNTIYF. The DNA for the CDR3 is TGTGCCAGCAGCTTGTGGACAGTGTCTGGAAACACCATATATTTT.

The chain recombines TRBV3-1 (or the pseudogene TRBV3-2) with TRBJ1-6; the match to TRBD1 covers 8 bases. The CDR3 is made up of 15 amino acids. J lost 9 bases, V lost 2 bases, and 6 bases had no gene match. Looked up from germline, CDR1 is LGHDT and CDR2 is YNNKEL (reference sequence). CDR3 coding DNA: TGTGCCAGCAGCCAATCTGACAGGGGAGGTTCACCCCTCCACTTT. Residues: CASSQSDRGGSPLHF.

The chain uses TRBV10-2 and TRBJ1-4, with D maybe TRBD1 (5 bases). The V end lost 2 bases, the J end lost 11 bases, and 9 bases lay between the germline ends. The germline gives CDR1 WSHSY, CDR2 SAAADI. The CDR3 runs 12 residues. CDR3 residues: CASSETSGKLFF. CDR3 bases: TGCGCCAGCAGTGAGACCTCAGGGAAACTGTTTTTT.

V usage is TRBV5-1 and J usage is TRBJ1-1, with D uncertain. The CDR3 runs 17 residues. V dropped 4 bases and J dropped 0 bases, with 19 bases sitting between them. Germline V CDR1 and CDR2: SGHRS, YFSETQ. The chain's CDR3 is CASSIGRVGAVNTEAFF. CDR3 bases: TGCGCCAGCAGCATAGGGAGGGTGGGCGCCGTGAACACTGAAGCTTTCTTT. Based on the CDR3 plus reference TRBV5-1 and TRBJ1-1, the full variable domain is KAGVTQTPRYLIKTRGQQVTLSCSPISGHRSVSWYQQTPGQGLQFLFEYFSETQRNKGNFPGRFSGRQFSNSRSEMNVSTLELGDSALYLCASSIGRVGAVNTEAFFGQGTRLTVV.

The chain is built from TRBV5-6 and TRBJ1-2, with D hard to call. The germline V gene encodes CDR1 SGHDT and CDR2 YYEEEE. The CDR3 sequence is 14 residues long. Trimming removed 4 bases at V and 4 bases at J, with 14 bases between. The CDR3 sequence: CASSPWQVSYGYTF. In nucleotides, the CDR3 is TGTGCCAGCAGCCCCTGGCAGGTCTCCTATGGCTACACCTTC.

V usage is TRBV4-1 and J usage is TRBJ1-3; D gene unclear. The CDR3 has 16 amino acids. V lost 0 bases, J lost 4 bases, and 13 bases lay in between. The germline V gene encodes CDR1 MGHRA and CDR2 YSYEKL. The CDR3 spells CASSQEWQVGGNTIYF. The CDR3 DNA follows: TGCGCCAGCAGCCAAGAGTGGCAGGTCGGAGGAAACACCATATATTTT.